This T cell receptor beta chain stems from a study of blood T cell repertoires in COVID-19. Study overall: Collection of acute and convalescent COVID-19 samples took place in the United States, Italy and Spain. Sources were T cells, B-cell-depleted T cells, or PBMCs; the material itself was cDNA or gDNA.

Original data processing: Estimation of nucleated cell counts was performed using reference gene primer amplification. Method: immunoSEQ multiplex PCR; TCRdb's copy keeps in-frame clones and lacks some. Clone size and V and J calls were adopted from that table, with D and trimming inferred from the DNA. The table has 40,000 or so clones, more than 70% seen once. The CDR3 totals 16 residues. CDR1 and CDR2 (germline): PRHDT, FYEKMQ (reference sequence). Trimming left V 5 bases short and J 4 bases short, with 18 bases between. This sequence was found in a human donor in a cohort sampled during active COVID-19. V and J are TRBV13 and TRBJ2-1; D might be TRBD2 (7 bases). Sequenced sample: peripheral blood. The CDR3 is CASSRMGGRLYNEQFF. The CDR3 DNA follows: TGTGCCAGCAGCCGTATGGGGGGGCGATTGTACAATGAGCAGTTCTTC. Supplemented by reference TRBV13 and TRBJ2-1, the full variable domain reads AAGVIQSPRHLIKEKRETATLKCYPIPRHDTVYWYQQGPGQDPQFLISFYEKMQSDKGSIPDRFSAQQFSDYHSELNMSSLELGDSALYFCASSRMGGRLYNEQFFGPGTRLTVL.